The entry below gives a single T cell receptor (beta chain) sequence along with its context. Antigen specificity is unknown. The CDR3 is made up of 14 amino acids. The germline CDR1 and CDR2 sequences are MNHNY and SVGAGI (reference sequence). Trimming cost V 6 bases and J 9 bases; bases outside gene matches: 3. The sample originates from a study of OX40 agonist ivuxolimab in advanced cancers. Across the whole study: A history of anti-PD-1, anti-PD-L1 or anti-CTLA-4 therapy was acceptable, and more than 30% had some. The study, taken as a whole, reports: Relatively little clonal expansion, among the lowest observed, appeared in partial responders at 0.1-3.0 mg/kg.

Profiling relied on immunoSEQ multiplex PCR, and the TCRdb table lists in-frame clones only, not all of them. The sample holds approximately 82,000 clones, over 80% seen once. The gene calls are TRBV6-6 and TRBJ2-1, with 15 bases lining up with TRBD2. The sample in question was CD4+ or CD8+ T cells sorted from blood, obtained in a trial of the OX40 agonist ivuxolimab. The receptor was derived from an adult with an advanced solid tumor such as melanoma, head and neck, liver or kidney cancer. The CDR3 DNA reads as TGTGCCAGCAGCAGGACTAGCGGGGGGGTTGAGCAGTTCTTC. Its translation is CASSRTSGGVEQFF.